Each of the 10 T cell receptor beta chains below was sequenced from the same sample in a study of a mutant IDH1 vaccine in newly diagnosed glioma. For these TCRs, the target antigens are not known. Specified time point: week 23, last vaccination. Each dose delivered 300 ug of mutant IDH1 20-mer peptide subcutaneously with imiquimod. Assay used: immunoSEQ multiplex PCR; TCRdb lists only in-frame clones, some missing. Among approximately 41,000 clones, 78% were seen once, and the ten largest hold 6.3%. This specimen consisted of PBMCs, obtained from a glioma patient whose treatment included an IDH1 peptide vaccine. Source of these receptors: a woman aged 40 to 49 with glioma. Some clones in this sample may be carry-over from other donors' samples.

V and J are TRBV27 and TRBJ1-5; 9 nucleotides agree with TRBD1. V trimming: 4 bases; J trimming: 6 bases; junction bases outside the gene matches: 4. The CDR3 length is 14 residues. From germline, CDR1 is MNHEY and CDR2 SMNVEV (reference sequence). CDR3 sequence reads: CASSSNRGRQPQHF. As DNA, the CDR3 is TGTGCCAGCAGTTCTAACAGGGGGCGTCAGCCCCAGCATTTT.

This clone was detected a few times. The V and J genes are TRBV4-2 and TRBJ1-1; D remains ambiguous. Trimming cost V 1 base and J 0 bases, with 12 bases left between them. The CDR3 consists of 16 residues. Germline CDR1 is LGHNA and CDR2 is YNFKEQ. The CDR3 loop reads CASSQALGSLNTEAFF. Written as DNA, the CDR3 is TGTGCCAGCAGCCAAGCCTTGGGCAGCTTGAACACTGAAGCTTTCTTT.

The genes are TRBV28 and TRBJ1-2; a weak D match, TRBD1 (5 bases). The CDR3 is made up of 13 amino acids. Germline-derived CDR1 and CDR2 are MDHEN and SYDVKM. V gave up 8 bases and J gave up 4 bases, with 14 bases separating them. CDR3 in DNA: TGTGCCAGCTCGACGGGGCAACCCTATGGCTACACCTTC. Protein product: CASSTGQPYGYTF.

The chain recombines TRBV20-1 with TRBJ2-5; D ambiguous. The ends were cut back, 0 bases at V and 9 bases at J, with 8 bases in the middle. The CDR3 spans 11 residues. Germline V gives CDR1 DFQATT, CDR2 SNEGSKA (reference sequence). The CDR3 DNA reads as TGCAGTGCTAGAGATCCCCCGTCCCAGTACTTC. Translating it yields CSARDPPSQYF.

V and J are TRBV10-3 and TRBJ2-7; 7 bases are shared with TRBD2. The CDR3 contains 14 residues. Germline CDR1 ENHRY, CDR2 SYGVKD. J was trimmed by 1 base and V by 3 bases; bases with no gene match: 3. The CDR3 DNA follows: TGTGCCATCAGTGACTTCGGGAGGTCCTACGAGCAGTACTTC. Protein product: CAISDFGRSYEQYF.

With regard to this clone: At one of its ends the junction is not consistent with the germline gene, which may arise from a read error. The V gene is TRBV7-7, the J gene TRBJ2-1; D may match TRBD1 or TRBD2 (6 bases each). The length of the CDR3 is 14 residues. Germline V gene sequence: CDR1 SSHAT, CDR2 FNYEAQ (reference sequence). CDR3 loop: CASSLRGPGNEQFF. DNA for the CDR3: TGTGCTAGCAGCTTACGGGGGCCCGGCAATGAGCAGTTCTTC.

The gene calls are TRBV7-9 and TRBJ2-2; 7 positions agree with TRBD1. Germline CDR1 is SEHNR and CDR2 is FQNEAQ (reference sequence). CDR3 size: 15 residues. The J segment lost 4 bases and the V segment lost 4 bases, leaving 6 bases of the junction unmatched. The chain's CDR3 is CASSSQGLPTGELFF. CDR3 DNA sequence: TGTGCCAGCAGCTCACAGGGGTTACCCACCGGGGAGCTGTTTTTT.

The CDR3 nucleotides are TGTGCCACCAGCAGAGACCGCGGGGTCAACACCATATATTTT. It specifies CATSRDRGVNTIYF. The chain employs TRBV15 and TRBJ1-3, with D unresolved. V lost 0 bases and J lost 7, with 10 bases in between. The CDR3 covers 14 residues. Germline V gene data show CDR1 as LNHNV and CDR2 as YYDKDF (reference sequence).

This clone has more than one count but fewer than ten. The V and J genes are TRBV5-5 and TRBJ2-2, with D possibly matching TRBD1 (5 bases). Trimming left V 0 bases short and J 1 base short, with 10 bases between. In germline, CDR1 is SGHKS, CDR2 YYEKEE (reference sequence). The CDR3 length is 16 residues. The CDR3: CASSLVPGQNTGELFF. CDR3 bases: TGTGCCAGCAGCTTGGTCCCCGGACAGAACACCGGGGAGCTGTTTTTT.

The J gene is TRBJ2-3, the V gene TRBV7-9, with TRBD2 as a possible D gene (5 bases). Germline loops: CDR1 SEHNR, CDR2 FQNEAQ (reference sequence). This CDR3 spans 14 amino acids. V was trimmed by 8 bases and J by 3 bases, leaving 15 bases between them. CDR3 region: CASRLGRGTDTQYF. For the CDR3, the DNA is TGTGCCAGCCGCCTCGGGCGAGGGACAGATACGCAGTATTTT.